Each of the 15 T cell receptor beta chains below was sequenced from the same sample in a study of T-cell reconstitution after alpha-beta-depleted transplantation in children. Preparing the TCRbeta library involved the use of unique molecular identifiers. Each CDR3 protein is one row after TCRdb ran MiXCR on the PCR reads. The sample has about 980,000 distinct CDR3 sequences; around 30% are singletons. This sample comprised PBMCs, mostly from graft donor cells, obtained 360 days after TCRalphabeta/CD19-depleted stem cell transplant. The source is a boy under two years old who had a stem cell transplant for SCID, so the T cells may come from the graft donor.

This clonotype is a singleton in its sample. CDR3 bases: TGTGCCAGCAGCCAAGATCTTACAGGGACAGAGAACTACGAGCAGTACTTC. This gives the protein CASSQDLTGTENYEQYF. The chain employs TRBV4-2 and TRBJ2-7; 7 nucleotides align to TRBD1. Germline loops: CDR1 LGHNA, CDR2 YNFKEQ. The CDR3 sequence is 17 residues long. Trimming cost V 0 bases and J 3 bases; bases outside gene matches: 11.

The rearrangement joins TRBV24-1 to TRBJ1-5; D is unresolved. The V end was cut by 2 bases, the J end by 1 base, with 5 bases between. The CDR3 consists of 14 residues. CDR1 and CDR2 from the germline V gene are KGHDR and SFDVKD. Here the CDR3 DNA reads TGTGCCACCAGTGATTCTGGGAGCAATCAGCCCCAGCATTTT. Protein: CATSDSGSNQPQHF.

The rearrangement joins TRBV4-2 to TRBJ2-3, with D possibly called TRBD1 or TRBD2 (6 bases each). This CDR3 has 16 residues. CDR1 is LGHNA and CDR2 is YNFKEQ in the germline V gene. The V end lost 0 bases, the J end lost 12 bases, and 22 bases lay between the germline ends. The CDR3: CASSQDLSGGLSSQYF. CDR3 nucleotides: TGTGCCAGCAGCCAAGATTTATCCGGGGGCCTAAGTTCACAGTATTTT.

This clonotype was found a few times. The chain uses TRBV25-1 and TRBJ1-1, with D hard to call. Germline V CDR1 and CDR2: MGHDK, SYGVNS. V lost 1 base, J lost 5 bases, and 8 bases lay in between. The CDR3 spans 13 residues. The CDR3 protein is CASSELGYTEAFF. CDR3 bases: TGTGCCAGCAGTGAATTAGGCTATACTGAAGCTTTCTTT.

The gene calls are TRBV7-9 and TRBJ2-4; TRBD1 agrees at 7 bases. The trim removed 1 base at V and 1 base at J, leaving 1 base unmatched. CDR1 is SEHNR and CDR2 is FQNEAQ in the germline V gene (reference sequence). The CDR3 is 15 residues long. CDR3 sequence: CASSLGDSAKNIQYF. The CDR3, as DNA: TGTGCCAGCAGCTTAGGGGACAGCGCCAAAAACATTCAGTACTTC.

There are a few counts of this clonotype. The chain uses TRBV13 and TRBJ2-5; D is possibly TRBD1 or TRBD2 (5 bases each). V lost 5 bases and J lost 5, with 18 bases in between. The CDR3 extends over 15 amino acids. The germline CDR1 and CDR2 sequences are PRHDT and FYEKMQ (reference sequence). CDR3 region: CASSRRDPSGETQYF. CDR3 bases: TGTGCCAGCAGCCGACGGGACCCCTCGGGGGAGACCCAGTACTTC.

J is TRBJ1-2 and V is TRBV7-2, with 11 bases matching TRBD1. Trimming removed 4 bases from V and 4 bases from J; junction bases left unmatched: 5. Germline V gene sequence: CDR1 SGHTA, CDR2 FQGNSA. The CDR3 has 15 amino acids. CDR3 DNA sequence: TGTGCCAGCAGCTCGAGGGACAGGGGGATCTATGGCTACACCTTC. As protein: CASSSRDRGIYGYTF.

V usage is TRBV5-1 and J usage is TRBJ2-7; possibly TRBD2 for D (5 bases). The CDR3 runs 13 residues. Per the germline V gene, CDR1 is SGHRS and CDR2 is YFSETQ. Trimming cost V 4 bases and J 6 bases, with 14 bases left between them. In DNA, the CDR3 is TGCGCCAGCAGCCGACTCCCCAGCGGCGAGCAGTACTTC. Translated, it gives CASSRLPSGEQYF.

This clonotype was picked up a small number of times. This chain joins TRBV5-6 and TRBJ1-1; TRBD1 matches at 9 bases. J was trimmed by 1 base and V by 1 base; bases with no gene match: 5. CDR1 is SGHDT, CDR2 YYEEEE, per germline. This CDR3 has 16 residues. CDR3 residues: CASSLLGQGPNTEAFF. CDR3 sequence (DNA): TGTGCCAGCAGCTTGCTAGGACAGGGGCCGAACACTGAAGCTTTCTTT.

The chain joins TRBV29-1 to TRBJ2-7; TRBD2 is a possible D gene (5 bases). The CDR3 is made up of 12 amino acids. Trimming pared 5 bases from V and 3 bases from J, leaving 11 bases between. CDR1 SQVTM and CDR2 ANQGSEA come from the germline V gene. CDR3 sequence: CSVSYGVYEQYF. The DNA of the CDR3 is TGCAGCGTTTCGTACGGGGTCTACGAGCAGTACTTC.

This clonotype was seen a few times. J is TRBJ1-2 and V is TRBV5-6; no clear D. CDR1 and CDR2 from the germline V gene are SGHDT and YYEEEE. The CDR3 runs 14 residues. Trimming left V 2 bases short and J 2 bases short, with 10 bases between. The CDR3 here is CASSFTSSNYGYTF. CDR3 nucleotides: TGTGCCAGCAGCTTTACGTCCAGCAACTATGGCTACACCTTC.

V is TRBV27 and J is TRBJ1-2, with TRBD1 as a possible D gene (6 bases). Trimming cost V 3 bases and J 5 bases, with 10 bases left between them. Germline loops: CDR1 MNHEY, CDR2 SMNVEV (reference sequence). This CDR3 comprises 13 residues. The CDR3 is CASSFWQGYGYTF. CDR3 nucleotide sequence: TGTGCCAGCAGTTTCTGGCAGGGGTATGGCTACACCTTC.

The V call is TRBV7-9, the J call TRBJ2-1, with TRBD2 matching 13 bases. The CDR3 contains 14 residues. The V gene's germline CDR1 is SEHNR and CDR2 FQNEAQ (reference sequence). J gave up 8 bases and V 5 bases, and 3 bases lay outside the gene matches. The CDR3 here is CASSAGTSGDEQFF. In DNA, the CDR3 is TGTGCCAGCAGCGCCGGGACTAGCGGGGATGAGCAGTTCTTC.

The chain recombines TRBV5-1 with TRBJ2-7; 8 positions match TRBD2. Germline V gives CDR1 SGHRS, CDR2 YFSETQ. This CDR3 is built from 16 residues. V was clipped by 3 bases and J by 0 bases; unmatched bases: 8. CDR3 nucleotide sequence: TGCGCCAGCAGCTCGGGGGGGGGCAGCATCTCCTACGAGCAGTACTTC. Translated, it gives CASSSGGGSISYEQYF.

The chain couples TRBV28 to TRBJ2-1, with D maybe TRBD2 (5 bases). This CDR3 spans 11 amino acids. V lost 4 bases to trimming and J lost 15 bases, with 13 bases between them. Germline V gives CDR1 MDHEN, CDR2 SYDVKM. The chain's CDR3 is CASSSGIIPFF. The CDR3 region has the DNA TGTGCCAGCAGTTCGGGGATTATTCCGTTCTTC.